The rows below give T cell receptor beta chains drawn from one sample of a study of shared clonotypes between healthy human individuals. TCRdb keeps only in-frame clones here, not all; method: immunoSEQ multiplex PCR. The sample includes 2 million to 2.5 million clones, just over 90% seen only once; the top ten take 0.3% to 0.4%. The sequenced material came from naive CD4+ T cells from PBMCs. The receptors were gathered from a man younger than 35 in good health. Some clones in this sample may be carry-over from other donors' samples. The CDR3 runs from the conserved cysteine through the conserved F or W. The order of the fields is clone size, V gene, D gene, J gene, CDR3 DNA, CDR3 protein. A D gene is named only where the DNA matches it firmly. The size of a clone is reported for some rows only, either as once, few or many, or as a class for expanded clones.

clone size: .
V gene: TRBV5-4
D gene: TRBD1
J gene: TRBJ2-5
CDR3 DNA: TGTGCCAGCAGCTTTAGCCAGGGGGCGTCGTTACGAGAGACCCAGTACTTC
CDR3 protein: CASSFSQGASLRETQYF

clone size: .
V gene: TRBV6-8
D gene: .
J gene: TRBJ1-3
CDR3 DNA: TGTGCCAGCAAATATCCTCGCTCTGGAAACACCATATATTTT
CDR3 protein: CASKYPRSGNTIYF

clone size: .
V gene: TRBV14
D gene: TRBD1
J gene: TRBJ1-4
CDR3 DNA: TGTGCCAGCAGCCAAGAAAGGGGAGGGACAGCTAATGAAAAACTGTTTTTT
CDR3 protein: CASSQERGGTANEKLFF

clone size: .
V gene: TRBV18
D gene: .
J gene: TRBJ1-1
CDR3 DNA: TGTGCCAGCTCACCAGGGGTCGAGGATGAAGCTTTCTTT
CDR3 protein: CASSPGVEDEAFF

clone size: once
V gene: TRBV4-1
D gene: .
J gene: TRBJ1-4
CDR3 DNA: TGCGCCAGCAGCCGAACCGGGGGCCAGGTGGGAAAACTGTTTTTT
CDR3 protein: CASSRTGGQVGKLFF

clone size: .
V gene: TRBV5-5
D gene: .
J gene: TRBJ2-7
CDR3 DNA: TGTGCCAGCAGCTTCGATTCGGGCCAGAGGCTCGAGCAGTACTTC
CDR3 protein: CASSFDSGQRLEQYF

clone size: .
V gene: TRBV5-6
D gene: .
J gene: TRBJ1-1
CDR3 DNA: TGTGCCAGCAGCTTGGGACCTTTAAACACTGAAGCTTTCTTT
CDR3 protein: CASSLGPLNTEAFF

clone size: .
V gene: TRBV4-1
D gene: .
J gene: TRBJ2-7
CDR3 DNA: TGCGCCAGCAGCCAGGGGGCTCTTGGGACGGGGGAGCAGTACTTC
CDR3 protein: CASSQGALGTGEQYF

clone size: .
V gene: TRBV28
D gene: TRBD1
J gene: TRBJ1-3
CDR3 DNA: TGTGCCAGCAGTTTCACAGGGGCTGGTGGAAACACCATATATTTT
CDR3 protein: CASSFTGAGGNTIYF

clone size: .
V gene: TRBV2
D gene: .
J gene: TRBJ2-1
CDR3 DNA: TGTGCCAGCAGTGCCACACAGGGAGCCGATGAGCAGTTCTTC
CDR3 protein: CASSATQGADEQFF

clone size: .
V gene: TRBV6-1
D gene: .
J gene: TRBJ1-5
CDR3 DNA: TGTGCCAGCAGTGAAAGTTTGAGGCAGGGCCCCAATCAGCCCCAGCATTTT
CDR3 protein: CASSESLRQGPNQPQHF

clone size: once
V gene: TRBV28
D gene: TRBD1
J gene: TRBJ1-2
CDR3 DNA: TGTGCCAGCAGCGGACCGGGACAGGGGTATGGCTACACCTTC
CDR3 protein: CASSGPGQGYGYTF

clone size: .
V gene: TRBV6-6
D gene: .
J gene: TRBJ2-5
CDR3 DNA: TGTGCCAGCAGTTACTCAGGGGTCCTGGGTGGGGAGACCCAGTACTTC
CDR3 protein: CASSYSGVLGGETQYF

clone size: .
V gene: TRBV5-1
D gene: TRBD1
J gene: TRBJ2-5
CDR3 DNA: TGCGCCAGCAGCCTACGGGACAGGGAATACCAAGAGACCCAGTACTTC
CDR3 protein: CASSLRDREYQETQYF

clone size: .
V gene: TRBV5-1
D gene: .
J gene: TRBJ1-5
CDR3 DNA: TGCGCCAGCAGCTTGGGTCAGGGGATAAATCAGCCCCAGCATTTT
CDR3 protein: CASSLGQGINQPQHF

clone size: .
V gene: TRBV4-3
D gene: .
J gene: TRBJ2-5
CDR3 DNA: TGCGCCAGCAGCTTGACAGTACCCGGGACTGCGTACCAAGAGACCCAGTACTTC
CDR3 protein: CASSLTVPGTAYQETQYF

clone size: .
V gene: TRBV5-5
D gene: TRBD2
J gene: TRBJ2-7
CDR3 DNA: TGTGCCAGCAGCTTAATGCTCCTAGCGGGAGCCTACGAGCAGTACTTC
CDR3 protein: CASSLMLLAGAYEQYF

clone size: .
V gene: TRBV9
D gene: TRBD2
J gene: TRBJ2-1
CDR3 DNA: TGTGCCAGCAGCGTATATGGCGGGAGAGTGCAGTTCTTC
CDR3 protein: CASSVYGGRVQFF

clone size: .
V gene: TRBV30
D gene: .
J gene: TRBJ2-5
CDR3 DNA: TGTGCCTGGAGTAATGGACTTCGGAAAGAGACCCAGTACTTC
CDR3 protein: CAWSNGLRKETQYF

clone size: .
V gene: TRBV18
D gene: TRBD1
J gene: TRBJ2-2
CDR3 DNA: TGTGCCAGCTTAACGGGACAGGGGATATCCGGGGAGCTGTTTTTT
CDR3 protein: CASLTGQGISGELFF

clone size: .
V gene: TRBV5-1
D gene: TRBD2
J gene: TRBJ2-1
CDR3 DNA: TGCGCCAGCAGCTCTTTAGCGGGAGCCTACAATGAGCAGTTCTTC
CDR3 protein: CASSSLAGAYNEQFF

clone size: .
V gene: TRBV7-2
D gene: .
J gene: TRBJ2-5
CDR3 DNA: TGTGCCAGCAGCTTTTTGGGTCAGACAGAAGAGACCCAGTACTTC
CDR3 protein: CASSFLGQTEETQYF

clone size: .
V gene: TRBV7-6
D gene: TRBD1
J gene: TRBJ2-1
CDR3 DNA: TGTGCCAGCAGCTTAGGGAGACAGGGTTTTAGCTCCTACAATGAGCAGTTCTTC
CDR3 protein: CASSLGRQGFSSYNEQFF

clone size: .
V gene: TRBV6-6
D gene: .
J gene: TRBJ2-6
CDR3 DNA: TGTGCCAGCAGTTACAGGGCCGCCTCTGGGGCCAACGTCCTGACTTTC
CDR3 protein: CASSYRAASGANVLTF

clone size: .
V gene: TRBV29-1
D gene: .
J gene: TRBJ2-7
CDR3 DNA: TGCAGCGTTGAAGTTGAGTCAGGGTCCCGGGGTGACGAGCAGTACTTC
CDR3 protein: CSVEVESGSRGDEQYF

clone size: .
V gene: TRBV9
D gene: .
J gene: TRBJ1-5
CDR3 DNA: TGTGCCAGCAGTCCCATCGGGAGCCCCTCTGCGAATCAGCCCCAGCATTTT
CDR3 protein: CASSPIGSPSANQPQHF

clone size: .
V gene: TRBV9
D gene: TRBD2
J gene: TRBJ2-3
CDR3 DNA: TGTGCCAGCAGCAAAGGACTAGCGTGGGGCACAGATACGCAGTATTTT
CDR3 protein: CASSKGLAWGTDTQYF

clone size: .
V gene: TRBV15
D gene: .
J gene: TRBJ2-3
CDR3 DNA: TGTGCCACCAGCAGAGAGGTTAGCCCAAGCACAGATACGCAGTATTTT
CDR3 protein: CATSREVSPSTDTQYF

clone size: .
V gene: TRBV28
D gene: .
J gene: TRBJ2-7
CDR3 DNA: TGTGCCAGCCGGGATTTCTACGAGCAGTACTTC
CDR3 protein: CASRDFYEQYF

clone size: .
V gene: TRBV6-1
D gene: .
J gene: TRBJ2-3
CDR3 DNA: TGTGCCAGCTGGGTCCAGGAGTATTTT
CDR3 protein: CASWVQEYF

clone size: .
V gene: TRBV7-3
D gene: TRBD2
J gene: TRBJ2-1
CDR3 DNA: TGTGCCAGCAGCTTAAGGCCGACTAGCGGGAGGGCGAATGAGCAGTTCTTC
CDR3 protein: CASSLRPTSGRANEQFF

clone size: .
V gene: TRBV15
D gene: .
J gene: TRBJ2-1
CDR3 DNA: TGTGCCACCAGCAGAGGTCCCCCGGGTTCCTACAATGAGCAGTTCTTC
CDR3 protein: CATSRGPPGSYNEQFF

clone size: .
V gene: TRBV28
D gene: .
J gene: TRBJ2-3
CDR3 DNA: TGTGCCAGCAGTTTCATAACAGCTACCTACGATACGCAGTATTTT
CDR3 protein: CASSFITATYDTQYF

clone size: .
V gene: TRBV27
D gene: .
J gene: TRBJ2-2
CDR3 DNA: TGTGCCAGCAGTTCAATAGACAAACCCGGGGAGCTGTTTTTT
CDR3 protein: CASSSIDKPGELFF

clone size: few
V gene: TRBV5-1
D gene: .
J gene: TRBJ2-2
CDR3 DNA: TGCGCCAGCAGCTTCGATACAGGGTCGATCGGGGAGCTGTTTTTT
CDR3 protein: CASSFDTGSIGELFF

clone size: .
V gene: TRBV11-2
D gene: .
J gene: TRBJ1-4
CDR3 DNA: TGTGCCAGCAGCAAGCCCCCGAGGGGTTCGGGCGAAAAACTGTTTTTT
CDR3 protein: CASSKPPRGSGEKLFF

clone size: few
V gene: TRBV7-3
D gene: TRBD2
J gene: TRBJ2-5
CDR3 DNA: TGTGCCAGCAGCACGGGACTAGCGAAACAAGAGACCCAGTACTTC
CDR3 protein: CASSTGLAKQETQYF

clone size: .
V gene: TRBV7-9
D gene: .
J gene: TRBJ1-2
CDR3 DNA: TGTGCCAGCAGCTTAACCCAGGATAGGGGGGCTGGCTACACCTTC
CDR3 protein: CASSLTQDRGAGYTF

clone size: .
V gene: TRBV5-1
D gene: .
J gene: TRBJ2-5
CDR3 DNA: TGCGCCAGCAGCTTGGTGGCTCCCAAGGAGACCCAGTACTTC
CDR3 protein: CASSLVAPKETQYF

clone size: .
V gene: TRBV5-1
D gene: .
J gene: TRBJ1-1
CDR3 DNA: TGCGCCAGCAGCTTGGTGTCGCCGGTGAGGACGAACACTGAAGCTTTCTTT
CDR3 protein: CASSLVSPVRTNTEAFF

clone size: .
V gene: TRBV11-3
D gene: TRBD1
J gene: TRBJ2-1
CDR3 DNA: TGTGCCAGCAACGAGGGACAGGGACCTAAGCAGTTCTTC
CDR3 protein: CASNEGQGPKQFF

clone size: .
V gene: TRBV7-2
D gene: .
J gene: TRBJ2-1
CDR3 DNA: TGTGCCAGCAGCTTACGTTTTGGAGATAGACACGAGCAGTTCTTC
CDR3 protein: CASSLRFGDRHEQFF

clone size: .
V gene: TRBV12-5
D gene: .
J gene: TRBJ2-5
CDR3 DNA: TGTGCTAGTGGCTCCCTTAGATCGGGGATCGAGACCCAGTACTTC
CDR3 protein: CASGSLRSGIETQYF

clone size: .
V gene: TRBV9
D gene: TRBD1
J gene: TRBJ2-7
CDR3 DNA: TGTGCCAGCAGCGCCTCGACAGGGCGCGAGCAGTACTTC
CDR3 protein: CASSASTGREQYF

clone size: .
V gene: TRBV28
D gene: .
J gene: TRBJ2-1
CDR3 DNA: TGTGCCAGCAGTTTGTCACAGGTACCCAATGAGCAGTTCTTC
CDR3 protein: CASSLSQVPNEQFF

clone size: .
V gene: TRBV5-1
D gene: .
J gene: TRBJ2-1
CDR3 DNA: TGCGCCAGCAGCTTGGGTGTATCCTACAATGAGCAGTTCTTC
CDR3 protein: CASSLGVSYNEQFF

clone size: .
V gene: TRBV10-3
D gene: .
J gene: TRBJ1-1
CDR3 DNA: TGTGCCATCAGTGGGTCCCCCCAGGCTAAGAACACTGAAGCTTTCTTT
CDR3 protein: CAISGSPQAKNTEAFF

clone size: .
V gene: TRBV9
D gene: TRBD2
J gene: TRBJ2-5
CDR3 DNA: TGTGCCAGCAGCAATCCGAAGCGGGAGATTGAGGAGACCCAGTACTTC
CDR3 protein: CASSNPKREIEETQYF

clone size: few
V gene: TRBV6-5
D gene: .
J gene: TRBJ2-2
CDR3 DNA: TGTGCCAGCAGATTCACCACCGGGGAGCTGTTTTTT
CDR3 protein: CASRFTTGELFF

clone size: .
V gene: TRBV11-2
D gene: TRBD2
J gene: TRBJ2-5
CDR3 DNA: TGTGCCAGCAGCTCGGGACTAGCAGAGACCCAGTACTTC
CDR3 protein: CASSSGLAETQYF

clone size: .
V gene: TRBV4-2
D gene: TRBD2
J gene: TRBJ2-5
CDR3 DNA: TGTGCCAGCAGCCCTAGCGGGAGTTGGGAGACCCAGTACTTC
CDR3 protein: CASSPSGSWETQYF